The rows below give T cell receptor beta chains drawn from one sample of a study of T cell responses to AZD1222 COVID-19 vaccine. Sequencing used immunoSEQ multiplex PCR; TCRdb keeps in-frame clones, though not all of them. The data contain 110,000 to 150,000 clones, 80% to 90% of them singletons. Sequenced here: peripheral blood, sampled on day 0 of AZD1222 vaccination. These TCRs come from an adult in good health. The CDR3 runs from the conserved cysteine through the conserved F or W. D genes are given only for firm matches. Expanded clones are given a class, and other clones once, few, many or no size at all.

>TRBD2|TRBJ2-2|few|TRBV9
TGTGCCAGCAGCGTCCGGGGGGGCGCCACCGGGGAGCTGTTTTTT
CASSVRGGATGELFF
>TRBD1|TRBJ1-1|-|TRBV7-2
TGTGCCAGCAGTTCTTGGACAGGAGGAAGTACTGAAGCTTTCTTT
CASSSWTGGSTEAFF
>TRBD1|TRBJ2-7|-|TRBV5-4
TGTGCCAGCAGCCAGATCGGGCAGGGGGCGCCGGGCGAGCAGTACTTC
CASSQIGQGAPGEQYF
>-|TRBJ2-7|-|TRBV5-4
TGTGCCAGCAGCTTTGAAATTTGGGGGCCAGGGTACGAGCAGTACTTC
CASSFEIWGPGYEQYF
>-|TRBJ1-1|-|TRBV3-1/TRBV3-2
TGTGCCAGCAGCCAAGAATCACTTTCTCCCGGTGGGGAAATTTACGATGAAGCTTTCTTT
CASSQESLSPGGEIYDEAFF
>-|TRBJ2-2|-|TRBV28
TGTGCCAGCACCAAGGGGGGGGAGCTGTTTTTT
CASTKGGELFF
>TRBD1|TRBJ1-5|-|TRBV30
TGTGCCTGGAGAGACAGGGAACTAGGGCCCCAGCATTTT
CAWRDRELGPQHF
>-|TRBJ1-2|-|TRBV30
TGTGCCTGGAGTGTAAACAGGAACTATGGCTACACCTTC
CAWSVNRNYGYTF
>TRBD2|TRBJ2-7|-|TRBV29-1
TGCAGCGTTGAAGTTGTGACTAGCGGGGACTACGAGCAGTACTTC
CSVEVVTSGDYEQYF
>-|TRBJ2-5|-|TRBV7-2
TGTGCCAGCAGCCCTGACATTGGGGGGCGAGAGACCCAGTACTTC
CASSPDIGGRETQYF
>TRBD2|TRBJ2-1|-|TRBV19
TGTGCCAGTAGCCCGGGACTAGCGGGAGGGTTGGTTAAAGAGCAGTTCTTC
CASSPGLAGGLVKEQFF
>-|TRBJ1-1|-|TRBV14
TGTGCCAGCAGCCAACAGGGAGCACTGAACACTGAAGCTTTCTTT
CASSQQGALNTEAFF
>-|TRBJ2-3|-|TRBV19
TGTGCCAGTAGTCTCACAGGTTACGCTACCACAGATACGCAGTATTTT
CASSLTGYATTDTQYF
>-|TRBJ1-1|-|TRBV11-2
TGTGCCAGCAGCTTAGCGGGGTTTGAAGCTTTCTTT
CASSLAGFEAFF
>-|TRBJ2-1|-|TRBV28
TGTGCCAGCTCTTTTCCGAATGAGCAGTTCTTC
CASSFPNEQFF
>TRBD2|TRBJ2-3|-|TRBV27
TGTGCCAGCAGCCTCCAGCGGGGGCATGATACGCAGTATTTT
CASSLQRGHDTQYF
>-|TRBJ2-2|-|TRBV6-5
TGTGCCAGCACCTCGGGAAGGGGCTACACCGGGGAGCTGTTTTTT
CASTSGRGYTGELFF
>-|TRBJ2-1|-|TRBV20-1
TGCAGTGCTATCCCCTACAATGAGCAGTTCTTC
CSAIPYNEQFF
>TRBD2|TRBJ2-3|-|TRBV5-1
TGCGCCAGCAGCGGGGGACTAGTAACAGATACGCAGTATTTT
CASSGGLVTDTQYF
>TRBD2|TRBJ2-7|-|TRBV7-2
TGTGCCAGCAGCTTGTCGGGAGGGCCCTCCTACGAGCAGTACTTC
CASSLSGGPSYEQYF
>-|TRBJ1-5|-|TRBV15
TGTGCCACCAGCCCAGACCTCTACATTGGGGATCGCCAGCATTTT
CATSPDLYIGDRQHF
>TRBD1|TRBJ1-3|-|TRBV3-1/TRBV3-2
TGTGCCAGCAGCTGGACAGGTCGCTCTGGAAACACCATATATTTT
CASSWTGRSGNTIYF
>-|TRBJ1-5|few|TRBV12-3/TRBV12-4
TGTGCCAGCCGGGACAACAATCAGCCCCAGCATTTT
CASRDNNQPQHF
>TRBD1|TRBJ1-5|-|TRBV6-5
TGTGCCAGCAGTTTTACAGGGGGCAATCAGCCCCAGCATTTT
CASSFTGGNQPQHF
>TRBD1|TRBJ1-2|-|TRBV6-5
TGTGCCAGCACCCCACGGGGGGACAGCTACTATGGCTACACCTTC
CASTPRGDSYYGYTF
>TRBD2|TRBJ2-3|-|TRBV27
TGTGCCAGCAGTTCAACCCCCCTAGCGGGAGGGCAGTATTTT
CASSSTPLAGGQYF
>TRBD2|TRBJ2-1|-|TRBV5-4
TGTGCCAGCAGCTTTACTAGCGGATACAATGAGCAGTTCTTC
CASSFTSGYNEQFF
>-|TRBJ2-7|-|TRBV12-5
TGTGCTAGTGGTTCCCGATTTGGGGAGGAGAAGTACTTC
CASGSRFGEEKYF
>TRBD1|TRBJ1-1|-|TRBV10-1
TGCGCCAGCAGACCTCACGACAGGGTCACTGAAGCTTTCTTT
CASRPHDRVTEAFF
>-|TRBJ2-7|once|TRBV10-2
TGCGCCACCGAGGGGGGAGGGGCCTACGAGCAGTACTTC
CATEGGGAYEQYF
>-|TRBJ1-4|few|TRBV19
TGTGCCAGTAGTATAACATCGGGGCGGGAAAAACTGTTTTTT
CASSITSGREKLFF
>-|TRBJ2-1|-|TRBV19
TGTGCCAGTTCAGGTGGATTAAATGAGCAGTTCTTC
CASSGGLNEQFF
>-|TRBJ1-1|-|TRBV2
TGTGCCAGCAAGGCAGGTCGAGTGAACACTGAAGCTTTCTTT
CASKAGRVNTEAFF
>-|TRBJ1-1|-|TRBV4-1
TGCGCCAGCAGCCAAGATAGGGGCAGGGGCGCTGAAGCTTTCTTT
CASSQDRGRGAEAFF
>TRBD2|TRBJ2-3|once|TRBV5-1
TGCGCCAGCAGCTGGGACACTAGCGGGGATAAAGATACGCAGTATTTT
CASSWDTSGDKDTQYF
>-|TRBJ1-2|-|TRBV4-2
TGTGCCAGCAGCCAACCGGGGGAGAACTATGGCTACACCTTC
CASSQPGENYGYTF
>-|TRBJ1-1|-|TRBV18
TGTGCCAGCTCACCGCTTGCTATGAACACTGAAGCTTTCTTT
CASSPLAMNTEAFF
>-|TRBJ1-1|-|TRBV20-1
TGCAGTGCTAGTCCGATCACTGAAGCTTTCTTT
CSASPITEAFF
>-|TRBJ2-7|-|TRBV4-2
TGTGCCAGCAGCCAAGAGGGGCGGGCGGGCTACGAGCAGTACTTC
CASSQEGRAGYEQYF
>-|TRBJ1-1|-|TRBV10-3
TGTGCCATCAGAACAGAACCGAACACTGAAGCTTTCTTT
CAIRTEPNTEAFF
>-|TRBJ1-2|-|TRBV7-9
TGTGCCAGCAGCCTGAGAGGGGATGGCTACACCTTC
CASSLRGDGYTF
>-|TRBJ2-6|-|TRBV4-1
TGCGCCAGCAGCCAAGGTCCGGGAATAGCTACTGGGGCCAACGTCCTGACTTTC
CASSQGPGIATGANVLTF
>-|TRBJ2-5|few|TRBV5-1
TGCGCCAGCAGCCCGAACCTCCAAGAGACCCAGTACTTC
CASSPNLQETQYF
>TRBD1|TRBJ2-7|-|TRBV3-1/TRBV3-2
TGTGCCAGCAGCCCCGACAGGGAAATTAGGTACGAGCAGTACTTC
CASSPDREIRYEQYF
>-|TRBJ2-1|-|TRBV2
TGTGCCAGCAGTGAAGCTTGGCTCTCCAATGAGCAGTTCTTC
CASSEAWLSNEQFF
>-|TRBJ2-7|-|TRBV28
TGTGCCAGCGGCGGAGGGCAGGGTCATGGCGAGCAGTACTTC
CASGGGQGHGEQYF
>-|TRBJ1-2|-|TRBV3-1/TRBV3-2
TGTGCCAGCAGCCCCGACCAGGGGAGCATCTATGGCTACACCTTC
CASSPDQGSIYGYTF
>-|TRBJ1-4|-|TRBV18
TGTGCCAGCTCCCCCGTCCAAGTTAATGAAAAACTGTTTTTT
CASSPVQVNEKLFF
>-|TRBJ2-5|-|TRBV7-9
TGTGCCAGCAGCTCCTCCCCTGGGGCCCAAGAGACCCAGTACTTC
CASSSSPGAQETQYF
>-|TRBJ2-2|few|TRBV6-5
TGTGCCAGCAAAAAAGCCAGGGGGAACACCGGGGAGCTGTTTTTT
CASKKARGNTGELFF
>TRBD1|TRBJ1-2|-|TRBV7-9
TGTGCCAGCAGCCCTCAGGGACAGGGAACCACCTACACCTTC
CASSPQGQGTTYTF
>TRBD1|TRBJ2-7|-|TRBV24-1
TGTGCCACCAGTGATTTTGGGACAGGTCTCGACGAGCAGTACTTC
CATSDFGTGLDEQYF
>TRBD1|TRBJ1-5|-|TRBV10-3
TGTGCCACTCAGGGGGCGGGTCGGGATCAGCCCCAGCATTTT
CATQGAGRDQPQHF
>-|TRBJ2-5|-|TRBV4-1
TGCGCCAGCAGCCGTGAGACGGAAGAAGAGACCCAGTACTTC
CASSRETEEETQYF
>TRBD2|TRBJ2-2|-|TRBV4-1
TGCGCCAGCAGCCAAGTCCTAGCGGGGGCATTTAACACCGGGGAGCTGTTTTTT
CASSQVLAGAFNTGELFF